This TCR beta chain was sequenced during a study of blood T cell repertoires in COVID-19. Study in general: Samples of COVID-19 (acute and convalescent) were obtained from the United States, Italy and Spain.

Produced via immunoSEQ multiplex PCR; TCRdb's table is partial and in-frame only. The sample has about 220,000 clones; 84% are singletons. The germline V and J ends were trimmed by 0 bases and 8 bases, with 16 bases remaining between them. The germline CDR1 and CDR2 sequences are LGHNA and YSLEER. The CDR3 is 16 residues long. The source of this sequence is a man aged 40-55 years who had recovered from COVID-19. What was sequenced was peripheral blood. The chain recombines TRBV4-3 with TRBJ1-4; tentatively, D is TRBD1 (5 bases). As DNA, the CDR3 is TGCGCCAGCAGCCAAGATCATGGTCCAGGGTACGAAAAACTGTTTTTT. This encodes CASSQDHGPGYEKLFF.